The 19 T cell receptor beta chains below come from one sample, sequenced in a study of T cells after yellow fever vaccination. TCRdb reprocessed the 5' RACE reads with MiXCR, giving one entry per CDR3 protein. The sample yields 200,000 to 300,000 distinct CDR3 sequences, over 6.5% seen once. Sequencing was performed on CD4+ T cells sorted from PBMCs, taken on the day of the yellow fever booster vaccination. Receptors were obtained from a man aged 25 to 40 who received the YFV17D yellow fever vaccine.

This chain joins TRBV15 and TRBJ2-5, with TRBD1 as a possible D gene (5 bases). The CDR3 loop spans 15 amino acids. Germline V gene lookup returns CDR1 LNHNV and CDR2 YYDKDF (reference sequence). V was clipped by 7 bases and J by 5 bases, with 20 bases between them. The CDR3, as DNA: TGTGCCACCAAGGGGTGGGCAGGGTCGGGTGAGACCCAGTACTTC. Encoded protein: CATKGWAGSGETQYF. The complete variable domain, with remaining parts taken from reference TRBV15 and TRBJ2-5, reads DAMVIQNPRYQVTQFGKPVTLSCSQTLNHNVMYWYQQKSSQAPKLLFHYYDKDFNNEADTPDNFQSRRPNTSFCFLDIRSPGLGDTAMYLCATKGWAGSGETQYFGPGTRLLVL.

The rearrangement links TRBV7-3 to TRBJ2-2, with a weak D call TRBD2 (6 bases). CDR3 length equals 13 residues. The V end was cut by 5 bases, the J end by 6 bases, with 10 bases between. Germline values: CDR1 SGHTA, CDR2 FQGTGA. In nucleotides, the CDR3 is TGTGCCAGCAGCCCCGGACTATCCGGGGAGCTGTTTTTT. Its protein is CASSPGLSGELFF. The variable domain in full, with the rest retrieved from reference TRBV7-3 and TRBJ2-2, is GAGVSQTPSNKVTEKGKYVELRCDPISGHTALYWYRQSLGQGPEFLIYFQGTGAADDSGLPNDRFFAVRPEGSVSTLKIQRTERGDSAVYLCASSPGLSGELFFGEGSRLTVL.

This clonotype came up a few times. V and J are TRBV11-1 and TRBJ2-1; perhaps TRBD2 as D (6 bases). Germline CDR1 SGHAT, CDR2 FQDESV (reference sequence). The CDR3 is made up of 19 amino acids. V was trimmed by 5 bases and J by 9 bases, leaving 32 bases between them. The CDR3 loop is CASSPTPIVRGRRRVEQFF. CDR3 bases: TGTGCCAGCAGCCCAACTCCGATTGTGCGGGGACGGAGGCGGGTTGAGCAGTTCTTC. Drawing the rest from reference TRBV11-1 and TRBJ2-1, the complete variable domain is EAEVAQSPRYKITEKSQAVAFWCDPISGHATLYWYRQILGQGPELLVQFQDESVVDDSQLPKDRFSAERLKGVDSTLKIQPAELGDSAMYLCASSPTPIVRGRRRVEQFFGPGTRLTVL.

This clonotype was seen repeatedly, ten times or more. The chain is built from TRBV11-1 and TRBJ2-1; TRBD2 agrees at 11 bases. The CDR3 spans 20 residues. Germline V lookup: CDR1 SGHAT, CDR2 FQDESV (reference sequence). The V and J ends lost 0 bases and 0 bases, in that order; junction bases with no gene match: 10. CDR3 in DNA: TGTGCCAGCAGCTTAGCCCCGGGACTAGCGGCCCTAAGCTCCTACAATGAGCAGTTCTTC. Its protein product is CASSLAPGLAALSSYNEQFF.

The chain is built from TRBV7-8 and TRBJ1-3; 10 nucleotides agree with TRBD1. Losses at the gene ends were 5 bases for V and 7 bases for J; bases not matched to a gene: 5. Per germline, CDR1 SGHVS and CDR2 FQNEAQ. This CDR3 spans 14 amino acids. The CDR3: CASSHGQGGNTIYF. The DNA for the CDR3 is TGTGCCAGCAGCCATGGACAGGGGGGGAACACCATATATTTT. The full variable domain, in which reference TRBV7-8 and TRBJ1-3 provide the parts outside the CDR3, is GAGVSQSPRYKVAKRGQDVALRCDPISGHVSLFWYQQALGQGPEFLTYFQNEAQLDKSGLPSDRFFAERPEGSVSTLKIQRTQQEDSAVYLCASSHGQGGNTIYFGEGSWLTVV.

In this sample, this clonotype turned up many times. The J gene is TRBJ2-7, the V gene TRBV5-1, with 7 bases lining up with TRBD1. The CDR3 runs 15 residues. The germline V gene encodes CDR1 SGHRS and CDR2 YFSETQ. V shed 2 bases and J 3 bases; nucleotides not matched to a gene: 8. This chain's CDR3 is CASSLQGSFNYEQYF. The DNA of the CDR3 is TGCGCCAGCAGCTTACAGGGGTCTTTCAACTACGAGCAGTACTTC.

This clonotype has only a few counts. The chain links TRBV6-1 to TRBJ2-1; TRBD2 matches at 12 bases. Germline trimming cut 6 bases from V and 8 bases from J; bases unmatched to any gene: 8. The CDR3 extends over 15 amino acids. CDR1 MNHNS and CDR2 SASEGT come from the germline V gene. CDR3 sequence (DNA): TGTGCCAGCAGCCCTAGCGGGAGGGCCTTTGATGAGCAGTTCTTC. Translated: CASSPSGRAFDEQFF.

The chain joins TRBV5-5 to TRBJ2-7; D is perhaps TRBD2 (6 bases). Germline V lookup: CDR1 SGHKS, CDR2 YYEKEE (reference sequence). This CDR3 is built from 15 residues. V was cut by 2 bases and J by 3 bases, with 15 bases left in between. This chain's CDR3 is CASSLEDGSFYEQYF. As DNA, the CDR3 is TGTGCCAGCAGCTTAGAGGACGGGAGTTTCTACGAGCAGTACTTC. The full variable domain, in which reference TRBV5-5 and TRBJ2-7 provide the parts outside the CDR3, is DAGVTQSPTHLIKTRGQQVTLRCSPISGHKSVSWYQQVLGQGPQFIFQYYEKEERGRGNFPDRFSARQFPNYSSELNVNALLLGDSALYLCASSLEDGSFYEQYFGPGTRLTVT.

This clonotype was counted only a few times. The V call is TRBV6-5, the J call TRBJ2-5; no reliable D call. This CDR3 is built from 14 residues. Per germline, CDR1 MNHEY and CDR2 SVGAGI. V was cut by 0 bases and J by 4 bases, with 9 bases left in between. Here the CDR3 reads CASSYSRWGETQYF. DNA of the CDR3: TGTGCCAGCAGTTACTCGAGGTGGGGAGAGACCCAGTACTTC.

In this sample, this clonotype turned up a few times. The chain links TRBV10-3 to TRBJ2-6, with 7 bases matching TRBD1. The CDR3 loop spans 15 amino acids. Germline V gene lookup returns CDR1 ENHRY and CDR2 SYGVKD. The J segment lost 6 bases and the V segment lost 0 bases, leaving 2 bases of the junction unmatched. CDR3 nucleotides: TGTGCCATCAGTGAGTCGACAGGGACGGCCAACGTCCTGACTTTC. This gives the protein CAISESTGTANVLTF.

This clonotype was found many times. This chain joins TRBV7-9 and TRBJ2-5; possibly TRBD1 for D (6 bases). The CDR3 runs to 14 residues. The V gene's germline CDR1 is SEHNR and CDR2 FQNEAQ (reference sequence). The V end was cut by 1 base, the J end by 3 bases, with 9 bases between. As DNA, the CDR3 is TGTGCCAGCAGCTTAGGTGCAGGGGAAGAGACCCAGTACTTC. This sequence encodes CASSLGAGEETQYF.

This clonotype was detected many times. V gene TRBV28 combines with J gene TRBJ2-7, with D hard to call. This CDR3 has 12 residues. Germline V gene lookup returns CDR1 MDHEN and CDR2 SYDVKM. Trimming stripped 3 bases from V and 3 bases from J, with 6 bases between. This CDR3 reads CASSLGNYEQYF. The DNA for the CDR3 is TGTGCCAGCAGTTTGGGGAACTACGAGCAGTACTTC. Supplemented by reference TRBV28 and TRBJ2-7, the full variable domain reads DVKVTQSSRYLVKRTGEKVFLECVQDMDHENMFWYRQDPGLGLRLIYFSYDVKMKEKGDIPEGYSVSREKKERFSLILESASTNQTSMYLCASSLGNYEQYFGPGTRLTVT.

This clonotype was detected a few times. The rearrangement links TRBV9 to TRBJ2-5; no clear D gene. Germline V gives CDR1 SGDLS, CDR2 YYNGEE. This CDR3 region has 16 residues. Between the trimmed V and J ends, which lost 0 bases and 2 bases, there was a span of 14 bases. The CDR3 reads CASSVGPHLNQETQYF. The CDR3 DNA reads TGTGCCAGCAGCGTAGGACCCCACCTGAATCAAGAGACCCAGTACTTC.

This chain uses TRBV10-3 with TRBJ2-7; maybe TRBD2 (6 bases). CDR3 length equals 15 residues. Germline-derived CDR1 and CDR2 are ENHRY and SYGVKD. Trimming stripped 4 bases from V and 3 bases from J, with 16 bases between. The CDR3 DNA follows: TGTGCCATCAGTGGCTCGACTGGCGGGGACTACGAGCAGTACTTC. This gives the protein CAISGSTGGDYEQYF.

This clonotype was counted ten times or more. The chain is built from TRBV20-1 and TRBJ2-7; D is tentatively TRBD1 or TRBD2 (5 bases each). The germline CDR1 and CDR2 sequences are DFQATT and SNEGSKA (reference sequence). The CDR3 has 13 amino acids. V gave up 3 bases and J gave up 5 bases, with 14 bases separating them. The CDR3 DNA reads TGCAGTGCTAGGCGCATCGGGACCCACGAGCAGTACTTC. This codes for CSARRIGTHEQYF.

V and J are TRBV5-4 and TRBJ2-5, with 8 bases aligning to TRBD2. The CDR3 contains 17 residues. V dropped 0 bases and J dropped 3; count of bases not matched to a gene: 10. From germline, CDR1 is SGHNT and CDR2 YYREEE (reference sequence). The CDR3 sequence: CASSLALRGGVKETQYF. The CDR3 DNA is TGTGCCAGCAGCTTGGCCCTACGGGGGGGGGTAAAAGAGACCCAGTACTTC.

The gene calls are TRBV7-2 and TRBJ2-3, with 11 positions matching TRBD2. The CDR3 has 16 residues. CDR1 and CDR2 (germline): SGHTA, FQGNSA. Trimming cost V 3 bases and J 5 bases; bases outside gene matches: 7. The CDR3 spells CASSFTSGSILDTQYF. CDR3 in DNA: TGTGCCAGCAGCTTTACTAGCGGGAGCATATTAGATACGCAGTATTTT.

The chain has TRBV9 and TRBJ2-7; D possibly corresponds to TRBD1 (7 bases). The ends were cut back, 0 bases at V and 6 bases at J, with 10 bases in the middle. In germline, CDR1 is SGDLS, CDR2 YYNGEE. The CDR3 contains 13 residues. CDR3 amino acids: CASSVGQGGEQYF. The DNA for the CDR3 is TGTGCCAGCAGCGTAGGACAGGGAGGCGAGCAGTACTTC.

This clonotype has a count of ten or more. The CDR3 sequence: CASSKTATTSYYEQYF. As DNA, the CDR3 is TGTGCCAGCAGCAAAACAGCGACGACTAGCTACTACGAGCAGTACTTC. The gene calls are TRBV21-1 and TRBJ2-7. TRBV21-1 constitutes a pseudogene. CDR3 length: 16 amino acids.